This T cell receptor (beta chain) was sequenced in a study of T cells in Graves' hyperthyroidism and ophthalmopathy. In this sample, this clonotype turned up many times. The target antigen is unknown. Study-wide results and caveats: Blood also showed most of the thyroid clonotypes that were expanded above 0.001. Separation of ophthalmopathy from stable hyperthyroidism was achieved by a 13 V-J model. It was a median 6.5 months before onset that the model predicted ophthalmopathy.

RNA transcripts served as the template for amplifying TCR beta CDR3 regions. A set of HTBI primers served as the primers for a first-round RT-PCR of the TCR CDR3. TCRdb re-called the multiplex PCR reads through MiXCR, storing one row per CDR3 protein. This table holds about 52,000 distinct CDR3 sequences, approximately 48% found once. PBMCs were derived from 7.5 to 10 ml fresh peripheral blood. The clonotype was recovered from a woman aged 45-65 years with Graves' ophthalmopathy. Sequenced sample: blood.

The CDR3 region has the DNA TGCGCCAGCAGCCCGGGGTCGGGGGAGGCGTACTTC. Protein product: CASSPGSGEAYF. This chain uses TRBV4-3 with TRBJ2-7; maybe TRBD2 (6 bases). Deletions cut 4 bases from V and 12 bases from J, with 16 bases between. The CDR3 contains 12 residues. CDR1 and CDR2 from the germline V gene are LGHNA and YSLEER.